Listed below are T cell receptor beta chains from one sample, sequenced in a study. TCRdb re-analysed the RT-PCR reads in MiXCR, keeping a single row per CDR3 protein. The sample yields about 680,000 distinct CDR3 sequences, approximately 15% seen once. The sequenced material came from memory CD4+ T cells from blood. These receptors all come from a female donor in good health, serving as a healthy control. The CDR3 runs from the conserved cysteine through the conserved F or W. The D gene is left open where the match is weak. The size field is filled for only some rows; it gives once, few, many or a size class.

j_call | d_call | clone_size | v_call | cdr3_nt | cdr3_aa
TRBJ1-3 | . | few | TRBV5-5 | TGTGCCAGCAGCTTGGGAGGTTTGGACACCATATATTTT | CASSLGGLDTIYF
TRBJ2-3 | . | . | TRBV27 | TGTGCCAGCCCCCGGGCGGCATTCACAGATACGCAGTATTTT | CASPRAAFTDTQYF
TRBJ2-1 | TRBD2 | many | TRBV12-3/TRBV12-4 | TGTGCCAGCAGCCTGGGCGTAGCGGGGGGCTATGAGCAGTTCTTC | CASSLGVAGGYEQFF
TRBJ2-7 | TRBD1 | few | TRBV27 | TGTGCCAGCAGTTTATCGGGACAGGGCGACTTATCCTACGAGCAGTACTTC | CASSLSGQGDLSYEQYF
TRBJ2-1 | TRBD1 | few | TRBV20-1 | TGCAGTGCTCACCCGACAGGGGCAGGTGGGCAGTTCTTC | CSAHPTGAGGQFF
TRBJ1-5 | . | . | TRBV20-1 | TGCAGTCCCTCCCAGGGACGATCCCATCAGCCCCAGCATTTT | CSPSQGRSHQPQHF
TRBJ2-1 | . | many | TRBV7-3 | TGTGCCAGCAGCTTAGGACATGAGCAGTTCTTC | CASSLGHEQFF
TRBJ2-1 | TRBD1 | many | TRBV7-2 | TGTGCCAGCAGCTTAGCTTCCGGGACAGGGTGGTACAATGAGCAGTTCTTC | CASSLASGTGWYNEQFF
TRBJ2-2 | . | . | TRBV7-3 | TGTGCCAGCAGCTCCTCCAACGGGGAGCTGTTTTTT | CASSSSNGELFF
TRBJ2-2 | TRBD1 | few | TRBV12-3/TRBV12-4 | TGTGCCAGCGGAAACCCGGGGACAGAGAACACCGGGGAGCTGTTTTTT | CASGNPGTENTGELFF
TRBJ1-5 | . | few | TRBV4-2 | TGTGCCAGCAGCCAAGATCTGGGAGCGGCGCAGCCCCAGCATTTT | CASSQDLGAAQPQHF
TRBJ2-1 | . | many | TRBV4-3 | TGCGCCAGCAGCCATCGGACGGGGGCCCGGGGCAATGAGCAGTTCTTC | CASSHRTGARGNEQFF
TRBJ1-4 | TRBD1 | many | TRBV29-1 | TGCAGCGTCCGCAGGGGGACTAATGAAAAACTGTTTTTT | CSVRRGTNEKLFF
TRBJ1-5 | . | . | TRBV18 | TGTGCCAGCTCACCAAGCGTCTTAGATCAGCCCCAGCATTTT | CASSPSVLDQPQHF
TRBJ1-2 | TRBD1 | few | TRBV6-6 | TGTGCCAGCAGTTCAACAGGGGGCGTCGAAAATGGCTACACCTTC | CASSSTGGVENGYTF
TRBJ1-1 | . | many | TRBV6-6 | TGTGCCAGCAGTATCAGGGTTGGCATTGGCACTGAAGCTTTCTTT | CASSIRVGIGTEAFF
TRBJ1-1 | . | few | TRBV7-2 | TGTGCCAGCAGCTTAGACTGGATGGGGGCTGAAGCTTTCTTT | CASSLDWMGAEAFF
TRBJ1-5 | . | few | TRBV12-3/TRBV12-4 | TGTGCCAGCAGTCGGGCCCGGGGGCGTGATCAGCCCCAGCATTTT | CASSRARGRDQPQHF
TRBJ2-1 | TRBD2 | many | TRBV11-2 | TGTGCCAGCAGCTTCCCTAGCGGGAGGGCCTGGTCGGGGAATGAGCAGTTCTTC | CASSFPSGRAWSGNEQFF
TRBJ1-2 | TRBD1 | . | TRBV5-6 | TGTGCCAGCCACGGACAGGGGGGCTATGGCTACACCTTC | CASHGQGGYGYTF
TRBJ2-1 | . | . | TRBV9 | TGTGCCAGCGCCGAGCCTGGGCGGGATGAGCAGTTCTTC | CASAEPGRDEQFF
TRBJ1-5 | . | . | TRBV28 | TGTGCCAGCAGTTTGGCGGGGGGGCCCAATCAGCCCCAGCATTTT | CASSLAGGPNQPQHF
TRBJ2-2 | . | . | TRBV5-1 | TGCGCCAGCAGCGCCTCGAAGCTCCAGCGGAACACCGGGGAGCTGTTTTTT | CASSASKLQRNTGELFF
TRBJ2-2 | . | . | TRBV6-5 | TGTGCCACCAACAGTGACACCGGGGAGCTGTTTTTT | CATNSDTGELFF